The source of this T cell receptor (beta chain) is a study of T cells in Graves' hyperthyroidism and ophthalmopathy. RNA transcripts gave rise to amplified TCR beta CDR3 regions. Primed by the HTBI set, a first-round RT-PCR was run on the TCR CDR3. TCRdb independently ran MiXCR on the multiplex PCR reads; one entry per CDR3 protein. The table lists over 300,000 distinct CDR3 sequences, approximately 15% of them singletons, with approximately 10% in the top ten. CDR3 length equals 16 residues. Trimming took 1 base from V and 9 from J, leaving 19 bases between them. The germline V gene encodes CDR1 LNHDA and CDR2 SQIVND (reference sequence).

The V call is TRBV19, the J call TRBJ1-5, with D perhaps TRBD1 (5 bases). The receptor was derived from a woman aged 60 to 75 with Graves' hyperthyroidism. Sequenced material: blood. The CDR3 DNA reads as TGTGCCAGTAGTATAGGGCATGGACGGGGACGAGGGCCCCAGCATTTT. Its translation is CASSIGHGRGRGPQHF.